The 4 T cell receptor beta chains given below trace back to one sample, sequenced in a study of T cell responses to AZD1222 COVID-19 vaccine. TCRdb keeps only in-frame clones here, not all; method: immunoSEQ multiplex PCR. The sample lists 200,000 to 250,000 clones, roughly 94% occurring once. Specimen: peripheral blood, collected 28 days after the second dose of the MenACWY control vaccine. All receptors derive from an adult who received the MenACWY meningococcal vaccine as a control.

The chain carries TRBV30 and TRBJ2-3; D uncertain. The CDR3 is 16 residues long. Germline V gene lookup returns CDR1 GTSNPN and CDR2 SVGIG (reference sequence). Trimming took 2 bases from V and 0 from J, leaving 15 bases between them. The CDR3: CAWSIGVSESTDTQYF. CDR3 nucleotides: TGTGCCTGGAGTATCGGCGTCTCCGAAAGCACAGATACGCAGTATTTT.

The CDR3 nucleotides are TGTGCCAGCAGTGAACCCCCCGGACGTCGATACAATCAGCCCCAGCATTTT. Translating gives CASSEPPGRRYNQPQHF. V gene TRBV6-1 combines with J gene TRBJ1-5, with unresolved D. The CDR3 sequence is 17 residues long. Germline lookup yields CDR1 MNHNS and CDR2 SASEGT. V was cut by 2 bases and J by 3 bases, with 17 bases left in between.

This clone occurred once. The rearrangement joins TRBV6-5 to TRBJ1-5; 9 bases are a match to TRBD1. This CDR3 contains 14 residues. J was trimmed by 8 bases and V by 6 bases; bases with no gene match: 8. Germline V gives CDR1 MNHEY, CDR2 SVGAGI. The CDR3 sequence is CASSGDRDGEPQHF. The CDR3 DNA sequence: TGTGCCAGCAGCGGGGACAGGGACGGGGAGCCCCAGCATTTT.

The J gene is TRBJ2-1, the V gene TRBV28; D perhaps matches TRBD2 (5 bases). The ends were cut back, 8 bases at V and 6 bases at J, with 14 bases in the middle. Looked up from germline, CDR1 is MDHEN and CDR2 is SYDVKM. The length of the CDR3 is 13 residues. CDR3 amino acids: CASRGIASNEQFF. CDR3 nucleotide sequence: TGTGCCAGCCGGGGTATAGCGTCCAATGAGCAGTTCTTC.